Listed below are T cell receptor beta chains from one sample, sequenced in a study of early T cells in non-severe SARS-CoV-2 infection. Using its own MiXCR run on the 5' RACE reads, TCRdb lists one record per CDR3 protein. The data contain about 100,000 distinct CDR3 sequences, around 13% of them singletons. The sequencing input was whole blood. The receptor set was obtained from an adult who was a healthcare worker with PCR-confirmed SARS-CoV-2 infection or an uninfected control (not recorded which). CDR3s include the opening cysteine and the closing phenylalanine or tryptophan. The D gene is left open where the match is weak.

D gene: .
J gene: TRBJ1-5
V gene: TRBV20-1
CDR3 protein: CSARDPLKGQPQHF

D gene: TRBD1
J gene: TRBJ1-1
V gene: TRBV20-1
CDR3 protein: CSAPEGGTVNTEAFF

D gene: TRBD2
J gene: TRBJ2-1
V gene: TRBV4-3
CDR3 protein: CASSQSYGTSGYNEQFF

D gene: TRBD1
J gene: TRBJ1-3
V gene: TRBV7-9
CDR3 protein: CASSPAAPGQARENTIYF

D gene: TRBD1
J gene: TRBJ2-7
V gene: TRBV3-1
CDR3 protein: CASRTGVEQYF

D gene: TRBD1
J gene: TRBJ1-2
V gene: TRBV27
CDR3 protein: CASSLGYRGSGYTF

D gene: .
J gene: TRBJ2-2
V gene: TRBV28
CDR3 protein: CASTGRGGELFF

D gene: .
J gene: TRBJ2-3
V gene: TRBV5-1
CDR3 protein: CASSLMVDTQYF

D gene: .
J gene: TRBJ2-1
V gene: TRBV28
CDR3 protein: CASSLADTQFF

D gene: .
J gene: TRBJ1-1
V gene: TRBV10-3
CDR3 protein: CAISSTGNTEAFF

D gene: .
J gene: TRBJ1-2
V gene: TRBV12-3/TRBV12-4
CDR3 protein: CASSTPQGIVYGYTF

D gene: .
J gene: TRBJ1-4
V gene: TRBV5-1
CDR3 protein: CASSLWGDLNEKLFF

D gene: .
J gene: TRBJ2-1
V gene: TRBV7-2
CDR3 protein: CASSPGGFYREQFF

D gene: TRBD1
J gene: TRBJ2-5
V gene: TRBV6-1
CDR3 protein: CASSEGQGAQYF

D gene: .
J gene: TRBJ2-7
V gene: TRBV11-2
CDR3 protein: CASSSPGETYYEQYF

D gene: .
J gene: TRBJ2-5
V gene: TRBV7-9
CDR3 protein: CASSADSQETQYF

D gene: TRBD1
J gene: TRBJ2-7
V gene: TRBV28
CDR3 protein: CASKGTGGYEQYF

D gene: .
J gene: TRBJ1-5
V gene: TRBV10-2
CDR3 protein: CASSESDLNQPQHF

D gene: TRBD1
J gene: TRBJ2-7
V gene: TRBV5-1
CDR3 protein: CASSLFIGTGVIEQYF

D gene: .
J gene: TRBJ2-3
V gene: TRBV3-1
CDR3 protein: CASSQGPRLNRDTQYF

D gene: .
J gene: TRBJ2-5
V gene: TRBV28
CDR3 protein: CASSLGGATQETQYF

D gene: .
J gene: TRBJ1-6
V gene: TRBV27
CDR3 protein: CASSSRGGSSYNSPLHF

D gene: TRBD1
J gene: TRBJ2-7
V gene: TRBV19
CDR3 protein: CASSRLPGQSYEQYF

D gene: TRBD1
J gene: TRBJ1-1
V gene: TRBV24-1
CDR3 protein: CATSSGQGDTEAFF

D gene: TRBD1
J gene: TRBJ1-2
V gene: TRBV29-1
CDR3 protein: CSVDGTGLNGYTF

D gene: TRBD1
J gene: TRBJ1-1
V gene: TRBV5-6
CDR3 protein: CASRPKGGPEAFF

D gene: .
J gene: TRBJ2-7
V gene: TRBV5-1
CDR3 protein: CASSPIRGSYEQYF

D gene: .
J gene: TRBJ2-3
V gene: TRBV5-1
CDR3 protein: CASTQGGSEDTQYF

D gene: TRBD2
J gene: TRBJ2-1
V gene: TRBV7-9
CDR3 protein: CASSSPDGLAGANEQFF

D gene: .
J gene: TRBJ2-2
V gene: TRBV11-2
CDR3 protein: CASSRSTSNAGELFF

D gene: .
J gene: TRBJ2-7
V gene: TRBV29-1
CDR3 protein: CSVIRGYHEQYF

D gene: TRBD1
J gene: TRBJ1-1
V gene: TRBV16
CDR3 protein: CASSQSRVGQGSEAFF

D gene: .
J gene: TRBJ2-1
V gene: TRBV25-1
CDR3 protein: CASSEPGGRSYNEQFF

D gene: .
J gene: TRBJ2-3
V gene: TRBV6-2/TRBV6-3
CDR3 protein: CASSSRPADTQYF

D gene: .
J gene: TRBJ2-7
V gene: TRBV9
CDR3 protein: CASSVERDSYEQYF

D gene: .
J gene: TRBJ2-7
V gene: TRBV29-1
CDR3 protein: CSGRTTGSLRQYF

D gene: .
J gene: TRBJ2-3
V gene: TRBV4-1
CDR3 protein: CASSPIGSSTDTQYF

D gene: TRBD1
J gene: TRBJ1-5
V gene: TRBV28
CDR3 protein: CASSFVDRGPQPQHF

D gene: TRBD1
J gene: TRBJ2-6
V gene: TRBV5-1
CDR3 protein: CASSLVGTGQGANVLTF

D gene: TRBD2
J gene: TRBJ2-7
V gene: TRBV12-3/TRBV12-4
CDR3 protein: CATSRTSNSYEQYF

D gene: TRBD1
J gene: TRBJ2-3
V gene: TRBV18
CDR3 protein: CASSPGTNRGPTDTQYF

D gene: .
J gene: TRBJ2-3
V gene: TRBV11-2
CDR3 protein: CASNWGVHTDTQYF

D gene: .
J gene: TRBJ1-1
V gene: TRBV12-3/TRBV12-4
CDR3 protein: CASTNRVWADTEAFF

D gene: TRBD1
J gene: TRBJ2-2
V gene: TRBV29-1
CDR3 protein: CSTLGQHTGELFF

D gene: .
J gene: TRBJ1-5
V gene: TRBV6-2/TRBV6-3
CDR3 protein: CASSYSGRVSNQPQHF

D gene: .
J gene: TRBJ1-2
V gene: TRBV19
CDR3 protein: CASSIGGDGYTF

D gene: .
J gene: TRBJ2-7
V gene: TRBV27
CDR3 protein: CASSLSGLTSYEQYF

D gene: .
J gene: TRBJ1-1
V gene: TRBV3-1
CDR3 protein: CASRHGDTEAFF

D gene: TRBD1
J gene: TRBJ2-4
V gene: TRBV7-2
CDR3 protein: CASSHPPGTGAKNIQYF

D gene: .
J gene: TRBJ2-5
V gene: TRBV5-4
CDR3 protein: CASSRGQPQETQYF

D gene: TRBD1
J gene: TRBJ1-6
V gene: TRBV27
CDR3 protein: CASSSVTGRGNSPLHF

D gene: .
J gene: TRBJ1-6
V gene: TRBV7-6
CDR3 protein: CASSLASGTSSPLHF

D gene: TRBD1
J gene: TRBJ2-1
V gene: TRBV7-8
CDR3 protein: CASREGTGQDSYNEQFF

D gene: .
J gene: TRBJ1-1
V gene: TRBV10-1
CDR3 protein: CASSDRPNTEAFF

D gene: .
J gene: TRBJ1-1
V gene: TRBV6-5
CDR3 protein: CASSRTRTEAFF

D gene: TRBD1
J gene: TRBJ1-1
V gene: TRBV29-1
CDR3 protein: CRVNRGMNTEAFF

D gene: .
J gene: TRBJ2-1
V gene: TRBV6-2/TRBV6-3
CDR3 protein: CASSPPRGGGEQFF

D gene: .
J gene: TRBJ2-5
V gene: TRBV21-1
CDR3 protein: CASRPETQYF